The present T cell receptor beta chain was sequenced within a study of regulatory T cells in long-lasting Graves disease. Findings and limits, study-wide: Persistent Graves' patients showed less TCR diversity than newly diagnosed patients showed.

Regarding time point: persistent/refractory GD, antithyroid drugs over 5 years with positive TRAb. PBMC-extracted RNA yielded the TCR library. Turning to this clonotype: Its matching antigen is unknown.

To make TCR beta libraries, researchers used iRepertoire HTBI primers and Arm-PCR of CDR3 regions. Original methodology: Across samples, more than 55 TRBV and 14 TRBJ segments were found. Using its own MiXCR run on the multiplex PCR reads, TCRdb lists one record per CDR3 protein. For this entry, the V and J calls and clone size follow TCRdb and not the study's own pipeline. The table lists under 350,000 distinct CDR3 sequences, 20% to 25% of them singletons. This CDR3 contains 13 residues. Unmatched junction bases numbered 6, after V lost 7 bases and J lost 11 bases. Germline CDR1 is MNHEY and CDR2 is SMNVEV (reference sequence).

This chain joins TRBV27 and TRBJ2-3; 13 nucleotides match TRBD2. Sequencing was performed on peripheral blood mononuclear cells (PBMCs), taken when the disease was refractory, from a patient treated with antithyroid drugs. This TCR was recovered from a female donor with Graves disease. The CDR3 protein is CASMGLAGQEQYF. DNA for the CDR3: TGTGCCAGCATGGGACTAGCGGGACAAGAGCAGTATTTT.